The 25 T cell receptor beta chains presented below share a single source sample, sequenced in a study of T cell clonality in common variable immunodeficiency. Only in-frame clones appear in the TCRdb table, and some are missing; sequencing was by immunoSEQ multiplex PCR. The table lists some 52,000 clones, with no singletons. Sequencing input: peripheral blood mononuclear cells. These receptors were collected from a person aged 18-70 years in good health.

This clone was seen repeatedly, ten times or more. The sequence runs out 3 residues before the end of the CDR3; the remainder is reconstructed from the germline J gene. The V gene is TRBV19, the J gene TRBJ2-2; 10 nucleotides agree with TRBD1. Germline CDR1 reads LNHDA; CDR2 reads SQIVND (reference sequence). The V and J ends lost 7 bases and 5 bases, in that order; junction bases with no gene match: 7. The CDR3 extends over 15 amino acids. The CDR3 reads CASTPDRGGTGELFF. Partial CDR3 DNA: TGTGCCAGTACCCCGGACAGGGGGGGAACCGGGGAG.

This clone is medium-sized. The read comes to an end 3 residues before the CDR3 does, leaving the germline J gene to fill in the end. The V call is TRBV30, the J call TRBJ2-3; TRBD2 aligns across 8 bases. This CDR3 region has 14 residues. The germline V gene encodes CDR1 GTSNPN and CDR2 SVGIG (reference sequence). Trimming at V came to 4 bases and at J to 0 bases, leaving 3 bases not matched to a gene. CDR3 sequence reads: CAWTSGFSTDTQYF. The sequenced part of the CDR3 DNA is TGTGCCTGGACTAGCGGGTTTAGCACAGATACG.

Worth noting for this clone: Other DNA sequences from this sample encode an identical CDR3 as well. The CDR3 spells CASGGTAGYEQYF. CDR3 DNA, as far as it was read: TGTGCCAGCGGAGGGACAGCGGGCTACGAG. The chain links TRBV7-9 to TRBJ2-7, with D perhaps TRBD1 (7 bases). The read falls 3 residues short of the CDR3 end, and the missing part is taken from the germline J gene. Trimming removed 8 bases at V and 3 bases at J, with 14 bases between. There are 13 residues in the CDR3. In germline, CDR1 is SEHNR, CDR2 FQNEAQ (reference sequence).

This clone was detected a few times. The read ends 3 residues early relative to the CDR3; the germline J gene fills the gap. The J gene is TRBJ1-2, the V gene TRBV6-1; 10 nucleotides align to TRBD1. The V gene's germline CDR1 is MNHNS and CDR2 SASEGT. The CDR3 runs 15 residues. CDR3 sequence reads: CASSEGQGNSYDYTF. CDR3 bases read: TGTGCCAGCAGTGAGGGACAGGGGAACTCCTACGAC.

There are many counts of this clone. The missing CDR3 end, 3 residues past where the read stops, is filled in from the germline J gene. The chain has TRBV30 and TRBJ1-1; D remains unclear. Deletions cut 0 bases from V and 1 base from J, with 6 bases between. CDR3 length equals 13 residues. Germline V lookup: CDR1 GTSNPN, CDR2 SVGIG (reference sequence). The DNA read from the CDR3 is TGTGCCTGGAGTGTCCGGGGGAACACTGAA. It codes for CAWSVRGNTE. The full CDR3 is CAWSVRGNTEAFF. The entire variable domain, with the rest obtained from reference TRBV30 and TRBJ1-1, is as follows: SQTIHQWPATLVQPVGSPLSLECTVEGTSNPNLYWYRQAAGRGLQLLFYSVGIGQISSEVPQNLSASRPQDRQFILSSKKLLLSDSGFYLCAWSVRGNTEAFFGQGTRLTVV.

This clone came up many times. The sequence runs out 3 residues before the end of the CDR3; the remainder is reconstructed from the germline J gene. This chain uses TRBV10-3 with TRBJ1-1; perhaps TRBD1 as D (5 bases). This CDR3 has 13 residues. The ends were cut back, 6 bases at V and 1 base at J, with 9 bases in the middle. In germline, CDR1 is ENHRY, CDR2 SYGVKD. This CDR3 reads CAIRSQENTEAFF. Incomplete CDR3 DNA: TGTGCCATCAGGTCACAGGAGAACACTGAA.

Concerning this clone: One end of the junction does not line up with germline, which may come from a read error. The read ends 3 residues shy of where the CDR3 ends; the end is completed using the germline J gene. The gene calls are TRBV7-9 and TRBJ2-1; no definite D call. Per the germline V gene, CDR1 is SEHNR and CDR2 is FQNEAQ (reference sequence). The CDR3 length is 11 residues. This chain's CDR3 is CSSSLANEQFF. The DNA read from the CDR3 is TGTTCCAGCAGCCTGGCCAATGAG.

This clone was recorded many times. The read gets to within 3 residues of the CDR3 end, and the germline J gene fills in the rest. This chain joins TRBV7-2 and TRBJ2-3, with D perhaps matching TRBD1 (5 bases). V shed 5 bases and J shed 4 bases, with 13 bases lying between them. The CDR3 is 14 amino acids. Germline CDR1 is SGHTA and CDR2 is FQGNSA. The CDR3 bases that were read are TGTGCCAGCAGCCCAGGGTTTTGGGCAGATACG. It encodes CASSPGFWADT. The whole CDR3 protein is CASSPGFWADTQYF.

This clone has at least ten counts. The CDR3 end falls 3 residues outside the read, so it is completed with the germline J gene. The chain is built from TRBV4-1 and TRBJ1-4; 11 bases fit TRBD1. Trimming at V came to 3 bases and at J to 8 bases, leaving 11 bases not matched to a gene. The CDR3 consists of 17 residues. CDR1 and CDR2 (germline): MGHRA, YSYEKL. The CDR3 is CASSHLPDRGRGEKLFF. Partial CDR3 DNA: TGCGCCAGCAGCCACCTTCCGGACAGGGGGCGAGGAGAAAAA.

There are many counts of this clone. Read sequence stops 3 residues before the CDR3 end, and the germline J gene provides the missing end. This sequence joins TRBV16 and TRBJ2-1; TRBD1 aligns across 8 bases. The trim removed 2 bases at V and 8 bases at J, leaving 5 bases unmatched. The CDR3 covers 14 residues. CDR1 and CDR2 (germline): KGHSY, FQNENV. CDR3 DNA (partial): TGTGCCAGCAGCCAAGCGACAGGGGTTGATGAG. Its translation is CASSQATGVDE. The complete CDR3 protein is CASSQATGVDEQFF.

About this clone: Read coverage stops 3 residues before the CDR3 terminus; the germline J gene supplies the remainder. The rearrangement links TRBV18 to TRBJ2-4; D is possibly TRBD2 (6 bases). The V gene's germline CDR1 is KGHSH and CDR2 LQKENI. CDR3 size: 16 residues. This CDR3 reads CASSQGTGGPIYGQYF. The sequenced CDR3 bases are TGTGCCAGCTCACAAGGGACTGGCGGCCCCATCTATGGT.

This clone was counted at least ten times. From the germline J gene comes the end of the CDR3, since the read stops 3 residues before it. This chain links TRBV29-1 with TRBJ2-7; D uncertain. Trimming stripped 1 base from V and 5 bases from J, with 15 bases between. The CDR3 has 14 residues. Germline lookup yields CDR1 SQVTM and CDR2 ANQGSEA. The covered CDR3 bases are TGCAGCGTTGAAGCACAGCCCGGCGAGGACGAG. It is translated as CSVEAQPGEDE. Given in full, the CDR3 is CSVEAQPGEDEQYF.

This clone was seen many times. The CDR3 end lies 3 residues beyond the end of the read and is filled in from the germline J gene. This chain joins TRBV5-4 and TRBJ1-3; D is ambiguous. The germline CDR1 and CDR2 sequences are SGHNT and YYREEE (reference sequence). The CDR3 runs to 15 residues. V was cut by 0 bases and J by 0 bases, with 7 bases left in between. The CDR3 protein is CASSLAAASGNTIYF. The part of the CDR3 DNA that was read is TGTGCCAGCAGCTTGGCCGCGGCCTCTGGAAACACC.

In its sample, this clone was seen many times. The CDR3 end falls 3 residues outside the read, so it is completed with the germline J gene. V gene TRBV20-1 combines with J gene TRBJ2-7, with 9 bases matching TRBD1. The CDR3 totals 17 residues. CDR1 is DFQATT, CDR2 SNEGSKA, per germline (reference sequence). Germline trimming cut 0 bases from V and 0 bases from J; bases unmatched to any gene: 9. The CDR3 is CSARDPTGGTYSYEQYF. The CDR3 bases that were read are TGCAGTGCTAGAGATCCGACAGGGGGAACATACTCCTACGAG.

Concerning this clone itself: A read error may be the cause here, since a much bigger clone is one base away. The read falls 3 residues short of the CDR3 end, and the missing part is taken from the germline J gene. V gene TRBV7-9 combines with J gene TRBJ2-5; weak D call: TRBD1 (5 bases). The germline V and J ends were trimmed by 6 bases and 4 bases, with 15 bases remaining between them. The CDR3 is 14 amino acids. The germline V gene has CDR1 SEHNR and CDR2 FQNEAQ (reference sequence). CDR3 loop: CASRGIGVGETQYF. CDR3 DNA, as far as it was read: TGTGCCAGCAGGGGGATAGGGGTAGGAGAGACC. Filled out from reference TRBV7-9 and TRBJ2-5, the complete variable domain reads DTGVSQNPRHKITKRGQNVTFRCDPISEHNRLYWYRQTLGQGPEFLTYFQNEAQLEKSRLLSDRFSAERPKGSFSTLEIQRTEQGDSAMYLCASRGIGVGETQYFGPGTRLLVL.

This clone was counted at least ten times. The read ends 3 residues before the CDR3 terminus; that terminus is restored from the germline J gene. The V and J genes are TRBV20-1 and TRBJ2-4, with 7 positions matching TRBD2. The CDR3 sequence is 16 residues long. Germline assignment: CDR1 DFQATT and CDR2 SNEGSKA (reference sequence). The trim removed 0 bases at V and 1 base at J, leaving 6 bases unmatched. The CDR3 is CSARDRGGVAKNIQYF. The part of the CDR3 DNA that was read is TGCAGTGCTAGAGATCGTGGGGGGGTTGCCAAAAACATT.

This clone appeared a few times. The read gets to within 3 residues of the CDR3 end, and the germline J gene fills in the rest. V and J are TRBV5-4 and TRBJ2-7, with 8 bases identical to TRBD2. The CDR3 has 14 amino acids. The J segment lost 4 bases and the V segment lost 0 bases, leaving 3 bases of the junction unmatched. From germline, CDR1 is SGHNT and CDR2 YYREEE (reference sequence). The CDR3 is CASSLASGPYEQYF. Incomplete CDR3 DNA: TGTGCCAGCAGCTTGGCTAGCGGGCCTTACGAG.

This clone showed up many times. The CDR3 reads CASSLRDNSYEQYF. The covered CDR3 bases are TGTGCCAGCTCACTCCGGGACAACTCCTACGAG. The chain uses TRBV18 and TRBJ2-7; D is perhaps TRBD1 (6 bases). The missing CDR3 end, 3 residues past where the read stops, is filled in from the germline J gene. This CDR3 contains 14 residues. V lost 4 bases and J lost 0, with 10 bases in between. Per the germline V gene, CDR1 is KGHSH and CDR2 is LQKENI.

Ten or more counts support this clone. Coverage ceases 3 residues before the CDR3 finishes, and the germline J gene fills in the end. The chain has TRBV9 and TRBJ2-5; 9 bases match TRBD2. The V and J ends lost 0 bases and 1 base, in that order; junction bases with no gene match: 4. This CDR3 spans 16 amino acids. Looked up from germline, CDR1 is SGDLS and CDR2 is YYNGEE. The CDR3 sequence is CASSVASGNLQETQYF. The covered CDR3 bases are TGTGCCAGCAGCGTAGCTAGCGGGAACCTCCAAGAGACC.

This clone was recorded many times. The CDR3 end is not reached by the read, which stops 3 residues before it; the germline J gene fills it in. The V gene is TRBV11-2, the J gene TRBJ1-2; a possible D gene is TRBD1 (6 bases). The CDR3 covers 13 residues. V shed 4 bases and J shed 4 bases, with 10 bases lying between them. The V gene's germline CDR1 is SGHAT and CDR2 FQNNGV. The sequenced CDR3 bases are TGTGCCAGCAGCTACGGGACAAGCTATGGC. It codes for CASSYGTSYG. In full, the CDR3 reads CASSYGTSYGYTF.

This clone has at least ten counts. The CDR3 goes on 3 residues after the read ends, and that part is filled in from the germline J gene. The gene calls are TRBV20-1 and TRBJ1-2; 8 bases fit TRBD1. Trimming took 6 bases from V and 7 from J; bases not matched to a gene: 4. The germline CDR1 and CDR2 sequences are DFQATT and SNEGSKA (reference sequence). This CDR3 spans 11 amino acids. The covered CDR3 bases are TGCAGTGCAGACAGGGGCGCTGGC. It yields the protein CSADRGAG. The entire CDR3 protein is CSADRGAGYTF.

In its sample, this clone was seen many times. The observed sequence ends 3 residues before the CDR3 terminus, with the missing tail filled in from the germline J gene. V usage is TRBV2 and J usage is TRBJ2-2; 7 bases line up with TRBD2. The CDR3 runs 13 residues. Germline CDR1 and CDR2: SNHLY and FYNNEI. With V trimmed by 9 bases and J by 1 base, 2 bases remained unmatched. The CDR3 loop reads CARKRENTGELFF. The part of the CDR3 DNA that was read is TGTGCCAGAAAGCGGGAGAACACCGGGGAG.

At least ten counts were recorded for this clone. Read coverage stops 3 residues before the CDR3 terminus; the germline J gene supplies the remainder. The chain joins TRBV20-1 to TRBJ1-6; maybe TRBD1 (5 bases). This CDR3 has 14 amino acids. Trimming pared 7 bases from V and 9 bases from J, leaving 19 bases between. From germline, CDR1 is DFQATT and CDR2 SNEGSKA (reference sequence). The CDR3 DNA, read in part, is TGCAGTGTCCTTCTCGGGGGGGATGGTTCACCC. Translated: CSVLLGGDGSP. The complete CDR3 protein is CSVLLGGDGSPLHF.

About this clone itself: Read sequence stops 3 residues before the CDR3 end, and the germline J gene provides the missing end. This chain links TRBV13 with TRBJ2-5, with D perhaps matching TRBD2 (6 bases). Trimming left V 5 bases short and J 5 bases short, with 15 bases between. CDR1 is PRHDT, CDR2 FYEKMQ, per germline (reference sequence). The CDR3 length is 14 residues. Partial CDR3 DNA: TGTGCCAGCAGCCCCAACGCGGGAAAGGAGACC. Amino acid sequence: CASSPNAGKET. The full CDR3 protein is CASSPNAGKETQYF.

This clone has at least ten counts. The observed sequence ends 3 residues before the CDR3 terminus, with the missing tail filled in from the germline J gene. The chain has TRBV6-1 and TRBJ1-6; the D is unclear. Trimming removed 4 bases at V and 7 bases at J, with 8 bases between. CDR3 length: 13 residues. Germline CDR1 reads MNHNS; CDR2 reads SASEGT. The part of the CDR3 DNA that was read is TGTGCCAGCAGTGTGGGCCTGAATTCACCC. Translated, it gives CASSVGLNSP. The full CDR3 protein is CASSVGLNSPLHF.